In this sample, the clone carrying this T cell receptor beta chain turned up a few times. Its antigen remains unknown. Germline V lookup: CDR1 MNHEY, CDR2 SVGAGI. This CDR3 is 13 amino acids long. V was cut by 5 bases and J by 0 bases, with 7 bases left in between. TCRdb reprocessed the reads with MiXCR, giving one entry per CDR3 protein. The data contain fewer than 1,000,000 distinct CDR3 sequences, approximately 32% of them singletons. This sample is drawn from a study of T cell repertoires in cytomegalovirus infection. The chain is built from TRBV6-5 and TRBJ2-5; D is uncertain. This specimen was cultured CD8+ T cells from PBMCs, taken from culture after CMV antigen stimulation. This clonotype originated in a human donor in good health (CMV status not recorded). Some clones in this sample may be carry-over from other donors' samples. CDR3 residues: CASSGAYQETQYF. CDR3 DNA sequence: TGTGCCAGCAGTGGTGCTTACCAAGAGACCCAGTACTTC.